The 2 T cell receptor beta chains in this list originate from one sample, sequenced in a study of cytomegalovirus exposure and HLA in healthy donors. The repertoire was sequenced with immunoSEQ multiplex PCR; TCRdb's copy has only in-frame clones and lacks some. The repertoire holds about 180,000 clones, about 85% seen once, with around a sixth in the top ten. The sample taken for sequencing was PBMCs. These TCRs come from a man aged 18 to 29 in good health and CMV-seropositive.

The chain couples TRBV10-3 to TRBJ2-3, with 14 positions matching TRBD2. CDR1 is ENHRY and CDR2 is SYGVKD in the germline V gene. V gave up 4 bases and J gave up 0 bases; unmatched junction bases: 12. The CDR3 runs to 20 residues. CDR3 loop: CAISVPTGLAGALSTDTQYF. The CDR3, as DNA: TGTGCCATCAGTGTACCGACGGGACTAGCGGGGGCCTTGAGCACAGATACGCAGTATTTT.

This clone appeared a few times. The chain is built from TRBV28 and TRBJ2-7, with 7 positions matching TRBD1. The CDR3 has 12 residues. The V gene end was trimmed by 9 bases and the J gene end by 3 bases; junction bases not matched to a gene: 5. Germline V gene lookup returns CDR1 MDHEN and CDR2 SYDVKM. For the CDR3, the DNA is TGTGCCAGTCGGCAGGGGGACTACGAGCAGTACTTC. Protein: CASRQGDYEQYF.